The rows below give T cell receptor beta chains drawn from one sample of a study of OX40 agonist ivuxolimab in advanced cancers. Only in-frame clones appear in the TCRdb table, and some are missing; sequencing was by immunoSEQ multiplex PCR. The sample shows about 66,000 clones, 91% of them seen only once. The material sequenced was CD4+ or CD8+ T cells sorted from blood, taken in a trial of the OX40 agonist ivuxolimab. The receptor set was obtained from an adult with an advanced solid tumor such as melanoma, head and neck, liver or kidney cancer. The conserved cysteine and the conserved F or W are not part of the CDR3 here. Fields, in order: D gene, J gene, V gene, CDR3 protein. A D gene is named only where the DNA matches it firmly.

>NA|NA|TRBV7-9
AIIWSSYEQY
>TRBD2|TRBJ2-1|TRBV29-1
SVVAGVVYNEQF
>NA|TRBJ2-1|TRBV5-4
ASSFASRYNEQF
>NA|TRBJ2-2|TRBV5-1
ASSLHSGDTGELF
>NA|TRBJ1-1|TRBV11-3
ASSAGTGAF
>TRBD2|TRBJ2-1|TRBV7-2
ASSLAALAGNEQF
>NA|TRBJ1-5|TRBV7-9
ANDRVRGHDSNQPQH
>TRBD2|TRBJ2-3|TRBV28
ASSRTSGNIQGTQY
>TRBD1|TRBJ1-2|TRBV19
ASSWTGVNYGYT
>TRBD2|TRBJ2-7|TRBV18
ASSPLAGVEQY
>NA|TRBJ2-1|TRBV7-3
ASSLNGLTHNEQF
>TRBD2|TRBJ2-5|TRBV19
ASNLAGGTETQY
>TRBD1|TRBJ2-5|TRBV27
ASSHYRGIVETQY
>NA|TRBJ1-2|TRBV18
ASSLRRDLDGYT
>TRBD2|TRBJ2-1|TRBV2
ASRQTSDTKQF
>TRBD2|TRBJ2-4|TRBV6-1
ASSEGGTSGRMAKNIQY
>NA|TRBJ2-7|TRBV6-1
ASSIGYGGSYEQY
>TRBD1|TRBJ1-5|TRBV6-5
ASSQRTGYNQPQH
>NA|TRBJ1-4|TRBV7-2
ASRERGVTNEKLF
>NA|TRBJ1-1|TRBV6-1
ASSAATRNTEAF
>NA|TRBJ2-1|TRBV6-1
ASSSGYEQF
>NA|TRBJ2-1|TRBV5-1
ASGRGPGNEQF
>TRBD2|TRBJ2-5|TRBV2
ASRAGPGETQY
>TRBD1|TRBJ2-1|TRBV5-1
ASTGGMTSYNEQF
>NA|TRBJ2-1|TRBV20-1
SAGPRNEQF
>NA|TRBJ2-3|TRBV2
ASTGQTGRDTQY
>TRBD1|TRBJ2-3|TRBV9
ASSPTGDLPPY
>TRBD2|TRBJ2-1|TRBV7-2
ASSLVGGLVNEQF
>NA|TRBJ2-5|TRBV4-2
ASSQDGSRDLRETQY
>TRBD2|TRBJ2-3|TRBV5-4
ASSERLAGTTDTQY
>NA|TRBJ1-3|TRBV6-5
ASSYSGVVGGNTIY
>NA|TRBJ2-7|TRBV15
ATSRDRQKPYEQY
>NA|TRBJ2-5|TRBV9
ASSEGVGQETQY
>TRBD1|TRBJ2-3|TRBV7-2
ASSHDRVTDTQY
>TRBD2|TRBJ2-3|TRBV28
ASSLREGLADTQY
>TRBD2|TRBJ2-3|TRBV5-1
ASRSRTSGSLSDTQY
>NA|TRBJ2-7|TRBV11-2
ASSLDLRNWEQY
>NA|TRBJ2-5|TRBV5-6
ASSLRETQY
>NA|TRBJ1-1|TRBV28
ASSLDTEAF
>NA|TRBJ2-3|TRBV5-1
ASSATRTLTDTQY
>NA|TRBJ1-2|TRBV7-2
ASSLKGPNYGYT
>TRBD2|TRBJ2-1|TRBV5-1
ASTYLAGGGNEQF
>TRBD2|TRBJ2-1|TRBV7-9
ASQVAGDNEQF
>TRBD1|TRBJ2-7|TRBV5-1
ASSQLPGQGSYEQY
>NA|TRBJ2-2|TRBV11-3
ASSPRGFNTGELF
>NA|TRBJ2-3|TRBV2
ASLIEGLTDTQY
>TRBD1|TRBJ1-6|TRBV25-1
ASSPTGGLSPLH
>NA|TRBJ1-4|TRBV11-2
ASSIYRATNEKLF
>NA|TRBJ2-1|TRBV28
ASSRWNEQF
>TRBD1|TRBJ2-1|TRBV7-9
ASEGPGGEQF
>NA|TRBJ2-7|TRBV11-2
ASSSLTASSYEQY
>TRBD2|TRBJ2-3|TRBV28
ASSSPSSGSTDTQY
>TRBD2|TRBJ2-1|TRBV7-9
ASSSTIAGVEQF
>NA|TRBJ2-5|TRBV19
ASSIGRETQY